This TCR beta chain was found in a study of T cells expressing NK-cell markers. In the study overall: In sorted CD3+CD56+NKG2C+, CD3+CD56+NKG2C- and CD3+CD56-NKG2C+ T cells, TCR beta repertoires were obtained. Eight donors were sequenced, seven testing HCMV-seropositive and one testing seronegative.

TCRdb re-called the 5' RACE reads; every CDR3 protein appears as one record, without DNA. The table counts 500,000 to 600,000 distinct CDR3 sequences; approximately 3.6% lies in the top ten. CDR3 length: 14 amino acids. CDR1 and CDR2 from the germline V gene are MNHEY and SVGEGT. Whole-study findings and limits: There remained a lack of clarity about HCMV specificity of expanded NKG2C+ T cell clones.

Concerning this clonotype itself: Antigen: not known.

The sequence was obtained from a man younger than 30 in good health. The source material was blood T cells: a sorted CD56 or NKG2C T cell subset, CD4+ or CD8+ T cells, or bulk PBMC T cells (not recorded which). The rearrangement joins TRBV6-2 or TRBV6-3 to TRBJ2-7. The CDR3 is CASSYSSRTYEQYF.